Each of the 27 T cell receptor beta chains below was sequenced from the same sample in a study of blood T cells in healthy people across ages. Primed by a sample-barcoded 5' primer and a J-beta primer mix, a second PCR proceeded for roughly 7 to 12 cycles. MiXCR, run by TCRdb on the 5' RACE reads, gives a single entry per CDR3 protein. The sample yields 1,500,000 or so distinct CDR3 sequences, 59% seen once. The sample was blood. The receptors shown here come from a young man in good health.

The rearrangement joins TRBV20-1 to TRBJ2-5, with 9 bases identical to TRBD2. This CDR3 spans 16 amino acids. CDR1 is DFQATT and CDR2 is SNEGSKA in the germline V gene (reference sequence). The trim removed 3 bases at V and 5 bases at J, leaving 13 bases unmatched. The CDR3 spells CSASSPLAGMVETQYF. CDR3 nucleotides: TGCAGTGCTAGTTCCCCCCTAGCGGGAATGGTGGAGACCCAGTACTTC.

The rearrangement links TRBV20-1 to TRBJ2-3; 9 bases map to TRBD2. This CDR3 spans 18 amino acids. Germline V lookup: CDR1 DFQATT, CDR2 SNEGSKA (reference sequence). The V and J ends lost 2 bases and 0 bases, in that order; junction bases with no gene match: 12. The CDR3 protein is CSARPGAGGRGSTDTQYF. In DNA form, the CDR3 reads TGCAGTGCTAGACCCGGGGCAGGCGGGAGGGGTAGCACAGATACGCAGTATTTT.

V is TRBV11-2 and J is TRBJ2-1, with 7 bases fitting TRBD1. Germline loops: CDR1 SGHAT, CDR2 FQNNGV. The V and J ends lost 5 bases and 5 bases, in that order; junction bases with no gene match: 12. The CDR3 totals 16 residues. The CDR3 DNA sequence: TGTGCCAGCAGCCCAATACGACGGCAGGGGGACAATGAGCAGTTCTTC. Its translation: CASSPIRRQGDNEQFF. The whole variable domain, remainder taken from reference TRBV11-2 and TRBJ2-1, is EAGVAQSPRYKIIEKRQSVAFWCNPISGHATLYWYQQILGQGPKLLIQFQNNGVVDDSQLPKDRFSAERLKGVDSTLKIQPAKLEDSAVYLCASSPIRRQGDNEQFFGPGTRLTVL.

V and J are TRBV20-1 and TRBJ2-7, with TRBD2 identical over 8 bases. Germline CDR1 reads DFQATT; CDR2 reads SNEGSKA (reference sequence). CDR3 length equals 14 residues. V shed 5 bases and J 3 bases; nucleotides not matched to a gene: 9. The CDR3 loop reads CSAGFTGGFYEQYF. CDR3 DNA sequence: TGCAGTGCTGGCTTCACGGGGGGGTTCTACGAGCAGTACTTC.

The chain employs TRBV28 and TRBJ2-6, with D possibly TRBD2 on 5 matching bases. V lost 2 bases and J lost 2, with 7 bases in between. This CDR3 spans 15 amino acids. Per the germline V gene, CDR1 is MDHEN and CDR2 is SYDVKM. The CDR3 is CASSLGETGANVLTF. DNA for the CDR3: TGTGCCAGCAGTTTAGGGGAGACTGGGGCCAACGTCCTGACTTTC. The full variable domain, with the rest looked up from reference TRBV28 and TRBJ2-6, is DVKVTQSSRYLVKRTGEKVFLECVQDMDHENMFWYRQDPGLGLRLIYFSYDVKMKEKGDIPEGYSVSREKKERFSLILESASTNQTSMYLCASSLGETGANVLTFGAGSRLTVL.

The sample holds one count of this clonotype. The chain uses TRBV20-1 and TRBJ2-5; possible D gene TRBD2, 5 bases. The J call is in doubt because the DNA end fits TRBJ2-7 better. This CDR3 region has 15 residues. The V gene's germline CDR1 is DFQATT and CDR2 SNEGSKA (reference sequence). CDR3 protein: CSARDGVGVLDEQYF. The DNA for the CDR3 is TGCAGTGCTAGAGACGGTGTGGGAGTATTGGACGAGCAGTACTTC.

CDR3 amino acids: CASSEYEGSIYEQYF. Written as DNA, the CDR3 is TGTGCCAGCAGTGAATACGAGGGATCGATCTACGAGCAGTACTTC. V usage is TRBV6-1 and J usage is TRBJ2-7; perhaps TRBD2 as D (5 bases). CDR1 and CDR2 (germline): MNHNS, SASEGT. Between the trimmed V and J ends, which lost 2 bases and 3 bases, there was a span of 14 bases. The CDR3 is 15 residues long.

The gene calls are TRBV7-8 and TRBJ2-7; possibly TRBD2 for D (6 bases). V shed 5 bases and J shed 2 bases, with 19 bases lying between them. The CDR3 totals 16 residues. CDR1 and CDR2 from the germline V gene are SGHVS and FQNEAQ. The CDR3 reads CASSTAGTGDPYEQYF. The CDR3 coding sequence is TGTGCCAGCAGCACGGCTGGGACTGGCGACCCCTACGAGCAGTACTTC. The full variable domain, completed using reference TRBV7-8 and TRBJ2-7, is GAGVSQSPRYKVAKRGQDVALRCDPISGHVSLFWYQQALGQGPEFLTYFQNEAQLDKSGLPSDRFFAERPEGSVSTLKIQRTQQEDSAVYLCASSTAGTGDPYEQYFGPGTRLTVT.

This chain links TRBV2 with TRBJ1-1; unclear D gene. CDR1 is SNHLY, CDR2 FYNNEI, per germline. There are 15 residues in the CDR3. The V end was cut by 6 bases, the J end by 1 base, with 15 bases between. Written as DNA, the CDR3 is TGTGCCAGCAGCGGGGTGGGAATGCGGAACACTGAAGCTTTCTTT. Its translation is CASSGVGMRNTEAFF.

Notes on this clonotype: A junction end diverges from the germline sequence, so it may reflect a read error. This chain joins TRBV20-1 and TRBJ2-1; TRBD2 matches 10 bases. Germline V gene lookup returns CDR1 DFQATT and CDR2 SNEGSKA (reference sequence). CDR3 length: 19 residues. CDR3 residues: CGARDISGRTKSHDNEQFF. Written as DNA, the CDR3 is TGCGGTGCTAGAGATATTAGCGGGAGGACCAAATCCCACGACAATGAGCAGTTCTTC.

The genes are TRBV20-1 and TRBJ1-5, with D perhaps TRBD1 (6 bases). With 1 base removed from V and 0 bases from J, the gap between germline ends came to 16 bases. This CDR3 is built from 17 residues. The germline gives CDR1 DFQATT, CDR2 SNEGSKA (reference sequence). The CDR3 region is CSARADWGADSNQPQHF. The CDR3 region has the DNA TGCAGTGCTAGAGCTGACTGGGGGGCTGATAGCAATCAGCCCCAGCATTTT.

The CDR3 DNA follows: TGTGCCAGCAGTTCTAGCGCGCACCAAGAGACCCAGTACTTC. It yields the protein CASSSSAHQETQYF. The chain uses TRBV12-3 or TRBV12-4 and TRBJ2-5; a possible D gene is TRBD2 (6 bases). V gave up 4 bases and J gave up 0 bases, with 9 bases separating them. There are 14 residues in the CDR3.

The V call is TRBV7-2, the J call TRBJ1-4, with 9 bases lining up with TRBD1. The V gene's germline CDR1 is SGHTA and CDR2 FQGNSA. V dropped 2 bases and J dropped 7; count of bases not matched to a gene: 5. This CDR3 spans 15 amino acids. CDR3 amino acids: CASSLIGTGTEKLFF. DNA of the CDR3: TGTGCCAGCAGCTTAATCGGGACAGGGACTGAAAAACTGTTTTTT.

The chain is built from TRBV29-1 and TRBJ2-3; perhaps TRBD2 as D (6 bases). Germline V gives CDR1 SQVTM, CDR2 ANQGSEA. Trimming left V 7 bases short and J 4 bases short, with 15 bases between. The length of the CDR3 is 13 residues. CDR3 sequence: CSGLRETSDTQYF. CDR3 DNA: TGCAGCGGTCTTCGGGAGACCTCAGATACGCAGTATTTT.

The gene calls are TRBV29-1 and TRBJ1-4; D ambiguous. The CDR3 runs to 11 residues. From germline, CDR1 is SQVTM and CDR2 ANQGSEA. V was trimmed by 6 bases and J by 8 bases, leaving 10 bases between them. As DNA, the CDR3 is TGCAGCGTGGGATTAGGGGAAAAACTGTTTTTT. It codes for CSVGLGEKLFF.

This clonotype has just one count. Compared with germline, one end of the junction differs, possibly owing to a read error. The chain joins TRBV12-3 or TRBV12-4 to TRBJ1-2; D uncertain. CDR3 size: 13 residues. CDR3 protein: CASTVVLGYGCTF. In DNA, the CDR3 is TGTGCCAGCACCGTTGTCTTGGGCTATGGCTGCACCTTC.

The chain has TRBV27 and TRBJ2-4; 8 bases fit TRBD2. The DNA matches TRBJ2-7 better at its end, which makes the J call doubtful. The CDR3 consists of 16 residues. Germline V lookup: CDR1 MNHEY, CDR2 SMNVEV (reference sequence). For the CDR3, the DNA is TGTGCCAGCAGTCCCACGGTTAGCGGGGCAGTCTACGAGCAGTACTTC. Its translation: CASSPTVSGAVYEQYF.

This chain connects TRBV4-1 to TRBJ2-1; a possible D gene is TRBD2 (5 bases). V lost 2 bases to trimming and J lost 11 bases, with 7 bases between them. Germline CDR1 reads MGHRA; CDR2 reads YSYEKL. The length of the CDR3 is 11 residues. CDR3 bases: TGCGCCAGCAGCCAACTCGGGAAGCAGTTCTTC. Its protein is CASSQLGKQFF.

This clonotype was seen a few times. The chain couples TRBV29-1 to TRBJ2-5, with D perhaps TRBD2 (6 bases). This CDR3 is built from 13 residues. Germline V gene sequence: CDR1 SQVTM, CDR2 ANQGSEA. Trimming shortened V by 7 bases and J by 5 bases, and 17 bases separated the two germline ends. The CDR3 DNA follows: TGCAGCGCTATGGGACTTTTGTCGGAGACCCAGTACTTC. It translates to CSAMGLLSETQYF. Full variable domain (remainder filled in from reference TRBV29-1 and TRBJ2-5): SAVISQKPSRDICQRGTSLTIQCQVDSQVTMMFWYRQQPGQSLTLIATANQGSEATYESGFVIDKFPISRPNLTFSTLTVSNMSPEDSSIYLCSAMGLLSETQYFGPGTRLLVL.

This clonotype was counted a single time. The rearrangement uses TRBV28 and TRBJ2-5, with D unclear. The V gene's germline CDR1 is MDHEN and CDR2 SYDVKM. This CDR3 spans 11 amino acids. V shed 3 bases and J shed 6 bases, with 5 bases lying between them. The CDR3 sequence is CASSFEKTQYF. In DNA form, the CDR3 reads TGTGCCAGCAGTTTCGAGAAGACCCAGTACTTC.

V and J are TRBV4-3 and TRBJ2-4; 7 bases align to TRBD1. The closer fit of TRBJ2-7 to the DNA end suggests the J call may be wrong. This CDR3 comprises 16 residues. Germline lookup yields CDR1 LGHNA and CDR2 YSLEER. The CDR3 protein is CASSQDTGRGTYEQYF. As DNA, the CDR3 is TGCGCCAGCAGCCAAGACACAGGCAGGGGGACCTACGAGCAGTACTTC.

The count of this clonotype is one. V gene TRBV6-6 combines with J gene TRBJ2-7, with D possibly matching TRBD1 (5 bases). The germline CDR1 and CDR2 sequences are MNHNY and SVGAGI (reference sequence). V shed 2 bases and J shed 2 bases, with 10 bases lying between them. This CDR3 region has 14 residues. The CDR3 nucleotides read TGTGCCAGCAGTTACCTAATGGACACCTACGAGCAGTACTTC. This gives the protein CASSYLMDTYEQYF.

The gene calls are TRBV6-2 or TRBV6-3 and TRBJ1-2, with D perhaps TRBD1 (6 bases). V was clipped by 1 base and J by 8 bases, with 8 bases between them. Germline assignment: CDR1 MNHEY and CDR2 SVGEGT. This CDR3 is 12 amino acids long. For the CDR3, the DNA is TGTGCCAGCAGTTACTTCGGGGGCGGCTACACCTTC. The encoded protein is CASSYFGGGYTF.

The chain carries TRBV13 and TRBJ2-7, with 15 bases that match TRBD2. Germline loops: CDR1 PRHDT, CDR2 FYEKMQ (reference sequence). Trimming removed 5 bases from V and 6 bases from J; junction bases left unmatched: 8. CDR3 size: 16 residues. The CDR3 sequence is CASSVGLAGGPAEQYF. The CDR3 DNA follows: TGTGCCAGCAGCGTGGGACTAGCGGGAGGTCCGGCCGAGCAGTACTTC.

This chain links TRBV12-3 or TRBV12-4 with TRBJ2-5, with 11 bases matching TRBD2. With V trimmed by 6 bases and J by 1 base, 7 bases remained unmatched. CDR3 length: 16 amino acids. The CDR3 loop is CASRRLSGGAQETQYF. The CDR3 DNA reads TGTGCCAGCAGACGCCTTAGCGGGGGGGCCCAAGAGACCCAGTACTTC.

This clonotype has a handful of counts. CDR3 in DNA: TGTGCCAGCAGCCCTGGACTAGCGGGAGAAGGAGAGCAGTTCTTC. It is translated as CASSPGLAGEGEQFF. This chain links TRBV9 with TRBJ2-1; TRBD2 aligns across 13 bases. The length of the CDR3 is 15 residues. The germline V gene encodes CDR1 SGDLS and CDR2 YYNGEE. V trimming: 4 bases; J trimming: 10 bases; junction bases outside the gene matches: 8.

V and J are TRBV4-3 and TRBJ2-1, with D hard to call. Trimming removed 0 bases from V and 14 bases from J, with 17 bases in between. This CDR3 contains 14 residues. Per germline, CDR1 LGHNA and CDR2 YSLEER. CDR3 coding DNA: TGCGCCAGCAGCCAAGATCTGGGGTACAGCGTAAAGTTCTTC. Its translation: CASSQDLGYSVKFF.